What follows are 17 T cell receptor beta chains derived from one specimen sequenced in a study of blood T cell repertoires in COVID-19. Generated by immunoSEQ multiplex PCR, the TCRdb table keeps only in-frame clones and is missing some. Of about 380,000 clones in the sample, over 75% are singletons; the top ten hold around 3%. Sequencing was done on a sample of PBMCs or T cells enriched from blood (not recorded which). The receptor source for this set is a woman in her 30s who had recovered from COVID-19.

The V call is TRBV5-1, the J call TRBJ1-2; the match to TRBD1 covers 9 bases. This CDR3 has 16 amino acids. Trimming took 2 bases from V and 6 from J; bases not matched to a gene: 11. CDR1 is SGHRS and CDR2 is YFSETQ in the germline V gene. The CDR3 nucleotides are TGCGCCAGCAGCTTTACGGGGGACAGGGTGGGAAATGGCTACACCTTC. Amino acids: CASSFTGDRVGNGYTF.

The V and J genes are TRBV15 and TRBJ1-4, with TRBD1 matching over 7 bases. V shed 3 bases and J 5 bases; nucleotides not matched to a gene: 6. The CDR3 length is 15 residues. Germline values: CDR1 LNHNV, CDR2 YYDKDF (reference sequence). CDR3: CATSRTRGLNEKLFF. The CDR3 nucleotides are TGTGCCACCAGCAGGACCAGGGGGTTAAATGAAAAACTGTTTTTT.

The V gene is TRBV19, the J gene TRBJ1-2, with 9 bases matching TRBD1. CDR1 and CDR2 from the germline V gene are LNHDA and SQIVND (reference sequence). The CDR3 loop spans 15 amino acids. Trimming removed 6 bases from V and 4 bases from J; junction bases left unmatched: 9. CDR3 sequence reads: CASRPGTGKGYGYTF. The DNA for the CDR3 is TGTGCCAGTAGACCCGGGACAGGGAAGGGCTATGGCTACACCTTC.

The gene calls are TRBV5-1 and TRBJ1-2; D is possibly TRBD1 (5 bases). The CDR3 is 16 amino acids. Trimming removed 4 bases at V and 8 bases at J, with 24 bases between. Germline CDR1 reads SGHRS; CDR2 reads YFSETQ. CDR3 in DNA: TGCGCCAGCAGCCCATTAGGGCAGGGTCCCTCGTTCGGCTACACCTTC. As protein: CASSPLGQGPSFGYTF.

This chain links TRBV5-1 with TRBJ2-2, with a tentative D call TRBD2 (6 bases). Trimming removed 4 bases at V and 7 bases at J, with 8 bases between. In germline, CDR1 is SGHRS, CDR2 YFSETQ. CDR3 size: 12 residues. CDR3 sequence (DNA): TGCGCCAGCAGCCTGACTAGCGGGGAGCTGTTTTTT. As protein: CASSLTSGELFF.

V usage is TRBV7-9 and J usage is TRBJ2-7, with 12 bases matching TRBD1. Germline CDR1 is SEHNR and CDR2 is FQNEAQ (reference sequence). Trimming removed 0 bases from V and 4 bases from J; junction bases left unmatched: 4. CDR3 length: 16 residues. The CDR3 DNA reads TGTGCCAGCAGCTTAGCGGGGACAGGGGGCTTGTACGAGCAGTACTTC. Translation: CASSLAGTGGLYEQYF.

The chain is built from TRBV5-4 and TRBJ1-5; D unresolved. Trimming shortened V by 1 base and J by 11 bases, and 10 bases separated the two germline ends. The germline gives CDR1 SGHNT, CDR2 YYREEE (reference sequence). The CDR3 spans 12 residues. CDR3 nucleotide sequence: TGTGCCAGCAGCTTGTATGGGGAGGCCCAGCATTTT. Translation gives CASSLYGEAQHF.

The chain links TRBV6-5 to TRBJ2-5; no clear D gene. Germline V gene data show CDR1 as MNHEY and CDR2 as SVGAGI. Trimming took off 7 bases at V and 5 bases at J, with 11 bases between the two ends. CDR3 length: 12 amino acids. The CDR3 coding sequence is TGTGCCAGCACTAGTGCGATGGAGACCCAGTACTTC. Its translation: CASTSAMETQYF.

This chain links TRBV24-1 with TRBJ2-1, with 9 positions matching TRBD2. The CDR3 extends over 16 amino acids. The V gene's germline CDR1 is KGHDR and CDR2 SFDVKD. Trimming took 3 bases from V and 3 from J; bases not matched to a gene: 5. The CDR3 spells CATSDEAGGIYNEQFF. CDR3 nucleotides: TGTGCCACCAGTGATGAAGCGGGAGGTATCTACAATGAGCAGTTCTTC.

The chain links TRBV2 to TRBJ1-1; TRBD1 aligns across 9 bases. V lost 7 bases, J lost 4 bases, and 10 bases stayed unmatched. In germline, CDR1 is SNHLY, CDR2 FYNNEI. The CDR3 length is 15 residues. This chain's CDR3 is CASIPQGARGTEAFF. CDR3 DNA sequence: TGTGCCAGCATACCACAGGGGGCTCGGGGCACTGAAGCTTTCTTT.

This chain uses TRBV24-1 with TRBJ2-1; 12 positions agree with TRBD1. CDR1 KGHDR and CDR2 SFDVKD come from the germline V gene. Trimming cost V 4 bases and J 9 bases; bases outside gene matches: 6. This CDR3 has 15 residues. The CDR3 nucleotides are TGTGCCACCAGTGAATCCGGGACAGGGGGCCCTGAGCAGTTCTTC. This encodes CATSESGTGGPEQFF.

A word on this clone: A read error may explain this, as a much larger clone is one base away. This chain connects TRBV7-2 to TRBJ1-1; 9 nucleotides agree with TRBD1. V was pared by 4 bases and J by 1 base, with 1 base of the junction left unmatched. Germline values: CDR1 SGHTA, CDR2 FQGNSA. The CDR3 is made up of 14 amino acids. The CDR3 here is CASSWGQGNTEAFF. The CDR3 DNA is TGTGCCAGCAGCTGGGGACAGGGGAACACTGAAGCTTTCTTT.

This clone was seen once. V and J are TRBV5-1 and TRBJ1-2, with 8 bases aligning to TRBD1. There are 15 residues in the CDR3. Looked up from germline, CDR1 is SGHRS and CDR2 is YFSETQ. Trimming cost V 0 bases and J 4 bases; bases outside gene matches: 5. The CDR3 loop is CASSLVPGGVYGYTF. DNA of the CDR3: TGCGCCAGCAGCTTGGTCCCAGGGGGCGTCTATGGCTACACCTTC. The entire variable domain, with the rest obtained from reference TRBV5-1 and TRBJ1-2, is as follows: KAGVTQTPRYLIKTRGQQVTLSCSPISGHRSVSWYQQTPGQGLQFLFEYFSETQRNKGNFPGRFSGRQFSNSRSEMNVSTLELGDSALYLCASSLVPGGVYGYTFGSGTRLTVV.

This rearrangement joins TRBV7-9 to TRBJ2-7, with 9 bases matching TRBD1. The CDR3 has 14 residues. J lost 5 bases, V lost 5 bases, and 7 bases had no gene match. Germline loops: CDR1 SEHNR, CDR2 FQNEAQ (reference sequence). CDR3 DNA sequence: TGTGCCAGCAGCACCCGGACAGGGGATGACGAGCAGTACTTC. It codes for CASSTRTGDDEQYF.

The chain combines TRBV5-5 with TRBJ1-6; TRBD1 agrees at 8 bases. The V segment lost 4 bases and the J segment 4 bases; nucleotides outside the gene matches: 4. The CDR3 has 15 residues. The germline CDR1 and CDR2 sequences are SGHKS and YYEKEE (reference sequence). CDR3 amino acids: CASSRTGGYNSPLHF. CDR3 nucleotide sequence: TGTGCCAGCAGCAGAACAGGGGGATATAATTCACCCCTCCACTTT.

In DNA, the CDR3 is TGTGCCAGCAGTTTATCCCGTGAAGCTTTCTTT. Protein product: CASSLSREAFF. The V gene is TRBV28, the J gene TRBJ1-1; D not resolved. The germline V gene encodes CDR1 MDHEN and CDR2 SYDVKM. The CDR3 covers 11 residues. The germline V and J ends were trimmed by 1 base and 7 bases, with 4 bases remaining between them.

J is TRBJ2-1 and V is TRBV7-9; the match to TRBD2 covers 11 bases. The CDR3 is made up of 15 amino acids. The V segment lost 2 bases and the J segment 10 bases; nucleotides outside the gene matches: 7. Germline V CDR1 and CDR2: SEHNR, FQNEAQ (reference sequence). In DNA, the CDR3 is TGTGCCAGCAGCTTAATTAGCGGGGGGGTTTGGGAGCAGTTCTTC. The encoded protein is CASSLISGGVWEQFF.